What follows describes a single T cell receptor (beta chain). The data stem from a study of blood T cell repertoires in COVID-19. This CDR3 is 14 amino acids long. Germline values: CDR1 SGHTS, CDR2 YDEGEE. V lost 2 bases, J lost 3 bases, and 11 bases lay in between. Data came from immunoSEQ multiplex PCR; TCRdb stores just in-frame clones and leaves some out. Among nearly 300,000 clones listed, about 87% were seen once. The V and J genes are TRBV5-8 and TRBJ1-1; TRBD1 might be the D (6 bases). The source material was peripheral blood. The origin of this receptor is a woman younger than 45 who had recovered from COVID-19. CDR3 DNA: TGTGCCAGCAGCTTAGAAGGGGGTCACACTGAAGCTTTCTTT. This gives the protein CASSLEGGHTEAFF.